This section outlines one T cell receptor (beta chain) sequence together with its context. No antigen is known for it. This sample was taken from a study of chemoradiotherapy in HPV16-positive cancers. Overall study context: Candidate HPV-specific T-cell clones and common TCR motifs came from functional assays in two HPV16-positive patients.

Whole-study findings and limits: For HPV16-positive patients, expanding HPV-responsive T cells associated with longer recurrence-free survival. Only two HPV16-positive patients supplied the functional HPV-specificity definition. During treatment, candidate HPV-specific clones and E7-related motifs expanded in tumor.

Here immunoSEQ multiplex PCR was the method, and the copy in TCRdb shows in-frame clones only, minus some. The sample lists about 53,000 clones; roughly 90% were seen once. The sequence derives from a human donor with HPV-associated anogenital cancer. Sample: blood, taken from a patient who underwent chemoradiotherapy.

The CDR3 region is CASSLGLSTDTQYF. Written as DNA, the CDR3 is TGTGCCAGCAGCCTCGGACTTAGCACAGATACGCAGTATTTT. This chain joins TRBV5-6 and TRBJ2-3; possible D gene TRBD2, 5 bases. This CDR3 spans 14 amino acids. Trimming took 4 bases from V and 0 from J, leaving 9 bases between them. Germline V lookup: CDR1 SGHDT, CDR2 YYEEEE.